The following is a T cell receptor (beta chain) sequence with its context. Germline V gene data show CDR1 as LNHDA and CDR2 as SQIVND (reference sequence). This CDR3 is built from 14 residues. V was cut by 5 bases and J by 2 bases, with 12 bases left in between. This sample was taken from a study of blood T cell dynamics during melanoma immunotherapy. Time point meaning: week 3, after first cycle of checkpoint inhibitor. One draw preceded checkpoint blockade; another followed its first cycle at week 3. Apart from a couple of fast progressors, RECIST 1.1 response was judged 12 weeks post-infusion. Prior systemic cancer therapy, immunosuppressant use and other active malignancies excluded patients. Assay used: immunoSEQ multiplex PCR; TCRdb lists only in-frame clones, some missing. Among about 7,600 clones, about 85% were seen once, and the ten largest hold around 5.2%.

The V gene is TRBV19, the J gene TRBJ1-1; tentative D call: TRBD1 (5 bases). The sequences come from blood, collected from a patient treated with checkpoint blockade. The sequence was collected from a human donor with melanoma. CDR3: CASSLQGRNTEAFF. CDR3 bases: TGTGCCAGTAGTCTCCAGGGTAGAAACACTGAAGCTTTCTTT.